A selection of T cell receptor beta chains follows, all from one sample in a study of identifying expanded T cells in peripheral blood. Sequencing was performed with immunoSEQ multiplex PCR; in TCRdb, only in-frame clones are kept and a portion is missing. The sample contains 50,000 to 75,000 clones, around 87% of which appear only once. Sequencing used blood. The source is a person aged 18 to 69 in good health. The CDR3 runs from the conserved cysteine through the conserved F or W.

J: TRBJ1-6; V: TRBV19; CDR3: CASSIRARAFNSPLHF
J: TRBJ2-2; V: TRBV30; CDR3: CAWSVSGRHTGELFF
J: TRBJ1-3; V: TRBV5-6; CDR3: CASSWTGAGNTIYF
J: TRBJ1-4; V: TRBV10-3; CDR3: CAISEGRGTEKLFF
J: TRBJ2-7; V: TRBV9; CDR3: CASSRSGGPYEQYF
J: TRBJ2-5; V: TRBV6-1; CDR3: CASSEVETQYF
J: TRBJ2-1; V: TRBV10-3; CDR3: CAISSAGGGYNEQFF
J: TRBJ1-1; V: TRBV7-9; CDR3: CASTWTVGLANTEAFF
J: TRBJ2-5; V: TRBV29-1; CDR3: CSVDSQGQETQYF
J: TRBJ2-7; V: TRBV6-1; CDR3: CASSERPMPYEQYF
J: TRBJ2-6; V: TRBV6-4; CDR3: CASSEGPSSGANVLTF
J: TRBJ2-7; V: TRBV30; CDR3: CAWSGLPGNEQYF
J: TRBJ2-3; V: TRBV5-1; CDR3: CASSLVGGRGTDTQYF
J: TRBJ2-1; V: TRBV6-5; CDR3: CASTRRGSYNEQFF
J: TRBJ1-5; V: TRBV7-2; CDR3: CATGTAPNQPQHF
J: TRBJ2-5; V: TRBV11-3; CDR3: CASSLAETGGEETQYF
J: TRBJ2-1; V: TRBV10-3; CDR3: CAIIETGSNEQFF
J: TRBJ2-1; V: TRBV7-2; CDR3: CASSLRDRDYNEQFF
J: TRBJ1-1; V: TRBV19; CDR3: CASSIGGRLTEAFF
J: TRBJ2-4; V: TRBV7-9; CDR3: CASRAPGQGLQNIQYF
J: TRBJ2-5; V: TRBV12-5; CDR3: CASGLSGETQYF
J: TRBJ2-1; V: TRBV4-1; CDR3: CASSQELYNEQFF
J: TRBJ1-2; V: TRBV5-6; CDR3: CASSYGTGVYGYTF
J: TRBJ1-3; V: TRBV5-4; CDR3: CASSLEGVDTIYF
J: TRBJ1-2; V: TRBV27; CDR3: CASKSAGVYGYTF
J: TRBJ2-3; V: TRBV5-8; CDR3: CASSLKASGSGTQYF
J: TRBJ2-2; V: TRBV5-4; CDR3: CASSYQGGRTGELFF